This T cell receptor (beta chain) was recovered during a study of CD4+ T cells in melanoma (dated by TCRdb to between 2022 and 2023). Looking at the study overall: The study investigated neoantigen-specific CD4+ T cells in human melanoma.

The method behind the library was the immunoSEQ multiplex PCR assay. This is the immuneACCESS table as TCRdb keeps it, with only in-frame sequences that have V and J called. A part of the clones is gone; compared with another copy, unresolved V genes explain less than half, and the rest is unexplained. This sample is represented by about 50,000 clones; 75% to 90% of them were singletons. The ten biggest clones cover approximately 12% of the sample. The donors were melanoma patients. The germline V end is reduced by 4 bases and the J end by 8 bases; junction bases left unmatched: 3. The germline V gene yields MDHEN for CDR1 and SYDVKM for CDR2. The CDR3 measures 12 amino acids from cysteine to phenylalanine. Only CDR3 DNA is held: 36 bases, read in frame from base 1. Paper-wide results and their limitations: Neoantigen-specific CD4+ T cells were reported to be correlated with the function of CD8+ T cells, macrophages and B cells. Neoantigen-specific CD4+ T cells in melanoma were reported to show diverse differentiation states.

With respect to this clone: Its specific antigen is unknown. No quality values exist for individual bases; no much larger clone is one base distant.

Sample: peripheral blood. Recombination connected TRBV28 to TRBJ1-2; 8 central bases correspond to TRBD1. The TCR comes from a human donor with melanoma. The sequenced DNA is TGTGCCAGCAGTTCGCCAGGGGGCGGCTACACCTTC. Its translation reads: CASSSPGGGYTF.